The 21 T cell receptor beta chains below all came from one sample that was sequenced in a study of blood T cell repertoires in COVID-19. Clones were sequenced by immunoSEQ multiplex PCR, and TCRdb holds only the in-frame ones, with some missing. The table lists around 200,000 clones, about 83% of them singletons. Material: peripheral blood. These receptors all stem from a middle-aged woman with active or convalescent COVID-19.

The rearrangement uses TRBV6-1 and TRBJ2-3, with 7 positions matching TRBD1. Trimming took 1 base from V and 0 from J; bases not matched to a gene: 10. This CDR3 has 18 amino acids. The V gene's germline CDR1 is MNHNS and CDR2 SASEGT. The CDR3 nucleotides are TGTGCCAGCAGTGAAGATACAGGGGATCTTTCTAGCACAGATACGCAGTATTTT. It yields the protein CASSEDTGDLSSTDTQYF.

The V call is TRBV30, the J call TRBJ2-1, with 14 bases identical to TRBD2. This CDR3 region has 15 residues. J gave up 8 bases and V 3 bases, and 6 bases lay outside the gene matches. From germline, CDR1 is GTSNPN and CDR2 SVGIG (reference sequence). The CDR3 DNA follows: TGTGCCTGGAGCCCGGGGACTAGCGGGGGCTATGAGCAGTTCTTC. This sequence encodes CAWSPGTSGGYEQFF.

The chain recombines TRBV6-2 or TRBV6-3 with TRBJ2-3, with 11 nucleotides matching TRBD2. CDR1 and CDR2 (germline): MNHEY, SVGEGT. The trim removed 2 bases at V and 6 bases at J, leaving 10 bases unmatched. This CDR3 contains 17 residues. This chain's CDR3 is CASSYLSGSGRADTQYF. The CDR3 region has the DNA TGTGCCAGCAGTTACCTCTCGGGTAGCGGGAGGGCCGATACGCAGTATTTT.

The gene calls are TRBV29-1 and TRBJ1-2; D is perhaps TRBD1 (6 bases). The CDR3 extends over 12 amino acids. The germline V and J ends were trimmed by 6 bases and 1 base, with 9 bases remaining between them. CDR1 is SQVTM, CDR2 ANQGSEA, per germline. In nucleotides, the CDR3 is TGCAGCGTCGTACAGGGTAACTATGGCTACACCTTC. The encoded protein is CSVVQGNYGYTF.

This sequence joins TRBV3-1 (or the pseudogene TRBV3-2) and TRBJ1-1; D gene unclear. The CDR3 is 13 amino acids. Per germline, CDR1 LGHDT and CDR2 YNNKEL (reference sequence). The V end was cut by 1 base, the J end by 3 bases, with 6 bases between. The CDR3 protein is CASSQGRDTEAFF. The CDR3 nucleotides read TGTGCCAGCAGCCAAGGGAGGGACACTGAAGCTTTCTTT.

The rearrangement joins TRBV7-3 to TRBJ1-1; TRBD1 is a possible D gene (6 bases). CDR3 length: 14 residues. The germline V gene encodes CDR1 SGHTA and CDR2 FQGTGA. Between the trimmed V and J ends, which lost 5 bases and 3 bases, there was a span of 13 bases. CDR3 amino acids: CASSLRGTDTEAFF. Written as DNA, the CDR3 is TGTGCCAGCAGCCTCAGGGGTACGGACACTGAAGCTTTCTTT.

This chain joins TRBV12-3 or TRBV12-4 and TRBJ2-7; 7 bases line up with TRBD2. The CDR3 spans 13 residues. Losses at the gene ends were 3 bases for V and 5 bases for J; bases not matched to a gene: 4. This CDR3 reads CASSFSLADEQYF. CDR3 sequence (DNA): TGTGCCAGCAGTTTTTCCCTAGCGGACGAGCAGTACTTC.

CDR3 region: CASSGGSVEGTGELFF. DNA of the CDR3: TGCGCCAGCAGCGGAGGGAGCGTTGAGGGGACCGGGGAGCTGTTTTTT. This chain uses TRBV4-1 with TRBJ2-2, with TRBD2 as a possible D gene (6 bases). V lost 5 bases and J 5 bases, leaving 18 bases between the germline ends. Looked up from germline, CDR1 is MGHRA and CDR2 is YSYEKL. CDR3 size: 16 residues.

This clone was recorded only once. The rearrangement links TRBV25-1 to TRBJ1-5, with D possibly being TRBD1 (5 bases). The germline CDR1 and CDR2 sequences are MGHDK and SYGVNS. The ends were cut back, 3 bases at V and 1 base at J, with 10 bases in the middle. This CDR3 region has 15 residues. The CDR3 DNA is TGTGCCAGCAGTGAGGAGACAGCGAGCAATCAGCCCCAGCATTTT. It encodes CASSEETASNQPQHF.

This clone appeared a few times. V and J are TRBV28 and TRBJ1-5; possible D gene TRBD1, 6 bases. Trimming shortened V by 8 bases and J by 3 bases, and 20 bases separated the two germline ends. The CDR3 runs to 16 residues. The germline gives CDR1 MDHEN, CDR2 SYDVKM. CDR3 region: CASLDLGQGHNQPQHF. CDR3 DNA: TGTGCCAGCCTCGATCTAGGGCAGGGGCACAATCAGCCCCAGCATTTT.

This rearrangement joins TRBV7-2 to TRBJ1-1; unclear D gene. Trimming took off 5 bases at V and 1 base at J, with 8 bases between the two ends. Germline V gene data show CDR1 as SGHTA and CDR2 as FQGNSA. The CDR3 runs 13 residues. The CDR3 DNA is TGTGCCAGCAGCCTAAAATCGAACACTGAAGCTTTCTTT. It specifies CASSLKSNTEAFF.

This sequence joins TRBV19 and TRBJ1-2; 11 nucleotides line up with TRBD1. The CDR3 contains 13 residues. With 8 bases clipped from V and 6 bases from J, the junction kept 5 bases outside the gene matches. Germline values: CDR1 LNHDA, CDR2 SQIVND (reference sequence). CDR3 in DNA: TGTGCCAGTCCGGGACAGGGGGTCGATGGCTACACCTTC. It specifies CASPGQGVDGYTF.

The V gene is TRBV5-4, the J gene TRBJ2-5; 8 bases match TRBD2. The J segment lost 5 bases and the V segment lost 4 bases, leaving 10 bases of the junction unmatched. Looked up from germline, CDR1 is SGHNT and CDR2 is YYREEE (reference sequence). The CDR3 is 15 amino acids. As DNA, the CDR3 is TGTGCCAGCAGCCCAGGACTAGCTTCAGTCGAGACCCAGTACTTC. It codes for CASSPGLASVETQYF.

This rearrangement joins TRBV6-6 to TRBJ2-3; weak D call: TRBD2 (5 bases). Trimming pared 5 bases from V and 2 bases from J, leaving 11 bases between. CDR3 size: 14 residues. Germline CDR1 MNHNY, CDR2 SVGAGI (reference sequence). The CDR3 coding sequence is TGTGCCAGCAGTCTAGGACTTACCACAGATACGCAGTATTTT. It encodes CASSLGLTTDTQYF.

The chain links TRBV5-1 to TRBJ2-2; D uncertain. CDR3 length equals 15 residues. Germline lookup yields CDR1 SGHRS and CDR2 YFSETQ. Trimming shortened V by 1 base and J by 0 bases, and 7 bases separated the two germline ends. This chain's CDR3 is CASSLLSTNTGELFF. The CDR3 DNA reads TGCGCCAGCAGCTTGCTATCAACGAACACCGGGGAGCTGTTTTTT.

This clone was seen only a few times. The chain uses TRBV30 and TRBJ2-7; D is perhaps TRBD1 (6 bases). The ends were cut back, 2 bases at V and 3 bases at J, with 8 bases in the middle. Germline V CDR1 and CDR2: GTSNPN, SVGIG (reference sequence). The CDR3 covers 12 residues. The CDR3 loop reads CAWSLDSYEQYF. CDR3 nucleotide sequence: TGTGCCTGGAGTTTGGACAGCTACGAGCAGTACTTC.

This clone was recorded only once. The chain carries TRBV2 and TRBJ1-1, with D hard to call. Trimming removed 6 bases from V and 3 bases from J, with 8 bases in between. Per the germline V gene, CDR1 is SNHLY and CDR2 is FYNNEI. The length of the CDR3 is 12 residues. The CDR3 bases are TGTGCCAGCAGCAATACGGACACTGAAGCTTTCTTT. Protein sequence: CASSNTDTEAFF.

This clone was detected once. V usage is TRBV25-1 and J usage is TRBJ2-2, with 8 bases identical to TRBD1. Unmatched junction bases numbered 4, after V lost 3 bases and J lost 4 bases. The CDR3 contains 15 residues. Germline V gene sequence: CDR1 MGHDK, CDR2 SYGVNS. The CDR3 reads CASSDSDRATGELFF. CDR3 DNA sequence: TGTGCCAGCAGTGACTCGGACAGGGCCACCGGGGAGCTGTTTTTT.

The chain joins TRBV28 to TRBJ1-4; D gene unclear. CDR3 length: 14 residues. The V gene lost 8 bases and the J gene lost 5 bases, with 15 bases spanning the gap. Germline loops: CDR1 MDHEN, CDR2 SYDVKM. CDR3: CASEAGGQNEKLFF. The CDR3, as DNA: TGTGCCAGCGAAGCTGGAGGGCAGAATGAAAAACTGTTTTTT.

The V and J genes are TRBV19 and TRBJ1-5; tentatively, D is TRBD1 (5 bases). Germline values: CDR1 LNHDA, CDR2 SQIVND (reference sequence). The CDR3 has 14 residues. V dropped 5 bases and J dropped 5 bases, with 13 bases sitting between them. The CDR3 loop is CASSSGVADQPQHF. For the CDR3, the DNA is TGTGCCAGTAGTTCGGGGGTGGCCGATCAGCCCCAGCATTTT.

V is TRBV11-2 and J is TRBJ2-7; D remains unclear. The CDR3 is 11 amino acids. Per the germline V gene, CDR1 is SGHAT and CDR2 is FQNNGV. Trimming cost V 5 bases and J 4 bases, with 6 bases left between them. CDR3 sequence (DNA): TGTGCCAGCAGCCAGGTATACGAGCAGTACTTC. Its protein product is CASSQVYEQYF.